Presented here are 13 T cell receptor beta chains from one specimen sequenced in a study of blood T cell repertoires in COVID-19. The assay was immunoSEQ multiplex PCR, and TCRdb's table has in-frame clones only and misses some. The table lists some 210,000 clones, 92% of them singletons. Source material: peripheral blood. These receptor sequences come from a man aged 25 to 45 with acute or convalescent COVID-19.

The chain links TRBV9 to TRBJ1-4; D is uncertain. The CDR3 is 14 residues long. The germline V gene has CDR1 SGDLS and CDR2 YYNGEE. V was trimmed by 3 bases and J by 8 bases, leaving 14 bases between them. In nucleotides, the CDR3 is TGTGCCAGCAGCGATACAGCCCGTGACGAAAAACTGTTTTTT. Residues: CASSDTARDEKLFF. Supplemented by reference TRBV9 and TRBJ1-4, the full variable domain reads DSGVTQTPKHLITATGQRVTLRCSPRSGDLSVYWYQQSLDQGLQFLIQYYNGEERAKGNILERFSAQQFPDLHSELNLSSLELGDSALYFCASSDTARDEKLFFGSGTQLSVL.

The rearrangement uses TRBV5-1 and TRBJ1-5, with D possibly TRBD1 on 5 matching bases. The CDR3 covers 13 residues. Germline-derived CDR1 and CDR2 are SGHRS and YFSETQ. With 2 bases removed from V and 6 bases from J, the gap between germline ends came to 9 bases. The CDR3, as DNA: TGCGCCAGCAGCTTTGGGGGGTCTCAGCCCCAGCATTTT. Translating it yields CASSFGGSQPQHF. Combining the CDR3 with reference TRBV5-1 and TRBJ1-5 gives the whole variable domain KAGVTQTPRYLIKTRGQQVTLSCSPISGHRSVSWYQQTPGQGLQFLFEYFSETQRNKGNFPGRFSGRQFSNSRSEMNVSTLELGDSALYLCASSFGGSQPQHFGDGTRLSIL.

This clone was recorded only once. This sequence joins TRBV5-1 and TRBJ2-1; TRBD2 matches 9 bases. Germline CDR1 and CDR2: SGHRS and YFSETQ. This CDR3 spans 15 amino acids. V lost 0 bases, J lost 8 bases, and 6 bases stayed unmatched. CDR3 coding DNA: TGCGCCAGCAGCTTGGGGCGCGGGGGGGCTGATGAGCAGTTCTTC. It yields the protein CASSLGRGGADEQFF.

The V and J genes are TRBV5-1 and TRBJ1-5, with no clear D. Trimming took 0 bases from V and 0 from J, leaving 7 bases between them. Germline CDR1 SGHRS, CDR2 YFSETQ. The CDR3 runs 15 residues. CDR3: CASSLALFSNQPQHF. CDR3 sequence (DNA): TGCGCCAGCAGCTTGGCCTTATTTAGCAATCAGCCCCAGCATTTT.

The chain recombines TRBV11-2 with TRBJ1-1, with 7 bases lining up with TRBD1. Losses at the gene ends were 1 base for V and 7 bases for J; bases not matched to a gene: 3. The germline V gene has CDR1 SGHAT and CDR2 FQNNGV. This CDR3 contains 13 residues. CDR3 DNA: TGTGCCAGCAGCTTAGTGCAGGGGGTTGAAGCTTTCTTT. Its protein is CASSLVQGVEAFF.

The chain links TRBV4-2 to TRBJ1-2, with D possibly TRBD1 on 5 matching bases. In germline, CDR1 is LGHNA, CDR2 YNFKEQ. CDR3 length: 14 residues. Trimming removed 2 bases at V and 4 bases at J, with 11 bases between. In nucleotides, the CDR3 is TGTGCCAGCAGCCAAACGCGACAGAGCTATGGCTACACCTTC. Protein sequence: CASSQTRQSYGYTF.

This clone was counted once. This chain links TRBV29-1 with TRBJ1-2; D not certain. In germline, CDR1 is SQVTM, CDR2 ANQGSEA. The CDR3 sequence is 10 residues long. Trimming shortened V by 3 bases and J by 4 bases, and 3 bases separated the two germline ends. CDR3 in DNA: TGCAGCGTTGACGGCTATGGCTACACCTTC. Encoded protein: CSVDGYGYTF.

The chain's CDR3 is CATSDTGTSGSNEQFF. In DNA, the CDR3 is TGTGCCACCAGTGACACCGGGACTAGCGGGAGCAATGAGCAGTTCTTC. This chain joins TRBV24-1 and TRBJ2-1; TRBD2 agrees at 14 bases. The germline V gene encodes CDR1 KGHDR and CDR2 SFDVKD. This CDR3 has 16 amino acids. The ends lost 4 bases at V and 6 bases at J; junction bases unmatched: 4.

A remark on this clone: A junction boundary mismatches the germline segment, possibly from a read error. Additional DNA sequences in this sample encode the identical CDR3. This rearrangement joins TRBV28 to TRBJ1-2; possibly TRBD1 for D (6 bases). This CDR3 is built from 10 residues. The germline V gene encodes CDR1 MDHEN and CDR2 SYDVKM. CDR3 nucleotides: TGTGCAAGCAACAGGGATGGCTACACCTTC. This codes for CASNRDGYTF.

The chain uses TRBV2 and TRBJ2-1, with 8 nucleotides matching TRBD2. Trimming at V came to 3 bases and at J to 3 bases, leaving 4 bases not matched to a gene. Germline CDR1 is SNHLY and CDR2 is FYNNEI. The CDR3 has 15 residues. CDR3 loop: CASSETGGLYNEQFF. In DNA, the CDR3 is TGTGCCAGCAGTGAGACGGGGGGGCTCTACAATGAGCAGTTCTTC.

V and J are TRBV5-4 and TRBJ2-3; D call uncertain. Trimming removed 3 bases from V and 2 bases from J, with 7 bases in between. In germline, CDR1 is SGHNT, CDR2 YYREEE (reference sequence). This CDR3 spans 13 amino acids. Here the CDR3 DNA reads TGTGCCAGCAGCTATGACACCACAGATACGCAGTATTTT. This codes for CASSYDTTDTQYF.

As concerns this clone: Within the sample, other DNA sequences also encode this same CDR3. This chain joins TRBV20-1 and TRBJ2-3, with D unclear. Germline CDR1 and CDR2: DFQATT and SNEGSKA (reference sequence). Trimming removed 3 bases from V and 6 bases from J, with 7 bases in between. There are 11 residues in the CDR3. CDR3 sequence reads: CSARVRDTQYF. The DNA of the CDR3 is TGCAGTGCTAGGGTGAGGGATACGCAGTATTTT.

This clone was observed a single time. The chain recombines TRBV10-1 with TRBJ2-3, with a weak D call TRBD1 (5 bases). Germline-derived CDR1 and CDR2 are WNHNN and SYGVQD (reference sequence). The CDR3 runs 13 residues. V shed 3 bases and J shed 4 bases, with 8 bases lying between them. CDR3 bases: TGCGCCAGCAGTGATTACAGGTCAGATACGCAGTATTTT. Protein product: CASSDYRSDTQYF.